This TCR beta chain was observed in a study of breast tumors, draining lymph nodes, adjacent tissues. The study, taken as a whole, reports: Tumor and nontumor repertoires were significantly more similar in luminal-like than in basal-like breast cancer.

The lymph nodes were axillary draining lymph nodes from breast cancer patients. V was cut by 1 base and J by 0 bases, with 6 bases left in between. Germline V gene lookup returns CDR1 SGHAT and CDR2 FQDESV (reference sequence). This CDR3 is 14 amino acids long. TCRdb used MiXCR to reprocess the multiplex PCR reads, holding one entry per CDR3 protein. The sample holds 140,000 to 150,000 distinct CDR3 sequences; 32% are singletons and the top ten take around 2.5%. Regarding this clonotype: As yet, its antigen is unknown.

The receptor was isolated from a female donor with breast cancer. Some clones in this sample may be carry-over from other donors' samples. Sequenced material: axillary lymph node tissue. The chain has TRBV11-1 and TRBJ1-1, with unresolved D. CDR3 DNA: TGTGCCAGCAGCTTAGAGGTATTGAACACTGAAGCTTTCTTT. It codes for CASSLEVLNTEAFF.